This is a list of T cell receptor beta chains from one sample in a study of blood T cells in healthy people across ages. TCRdb ran MiXCR on the 5' RACE reads and lists one entry per CDR3 protein. The sample has fewer than 2 million distinct CDR3 sequences; about two fifths are singletons. Material: blood. The receptor set was obtained from a human donor in good health. The CDR3 runs from the conserved cysteine through the conserved F or W. Each record gives: J gene, CDR3 length, D gene, V gene, CDR3 protein. The D gene is left open where the match is weak.

j_call: TRBJ2-7
cdr3_length: 14
d_call: TRBD1
v_call: TRBV5-1
cdr3_aa: CASNMDRGGDEQYF

j_call: TRBJ2-1
cdr3_length: 15
d_call: .
v_call: TRBV7-2
cdr3_aa: CASSLDRGGADEQFF

j_call: TRBJ1-1
cdr3_length: 13
d_call: .
v_call: TRBV20-1
cdr3_aa: CSAYRVGNTEAFF

j_call: .
cdr3_length: 16
d_call: .
v_call: TRBV7-6
cdr3_aa: CASGLTPDSSYNEQYF

j_call: TRBJ1-1
cdr3_length: 15
d_call: .
v_call: TRBV6-2/TRBV6-3
cdr3_aa: CASSPDAGENTEAFF

j_call: TRBJ2-1
cdr3_length: 15
d_call: .
v_call: TRBV6-6
cdr3_aa: CASSGGQPSYNEQFF

j_call: TRBJ2-7
cdr3_length: 15
d_call: .
v_call: TRBV4-3
cdr3_aa: CASSQDTIGSYEQYF

j_call: TRBJ2-5
cdr3_length: 16
d_call: TRBD2
v_call: TRBV4-2
cdr3_aa: CASSQTLGLPEETQYF

j_call: .
cdr3_length: 14
d_call: .
v_call: TRBV5-1
cdr3_aa: CASTLGGLYNEQYF

j_call: TRBJ2-3
cdr3_length: 16
d_call: TRBD1
v_call: TRBV20-1
cdr3_aa: CSAQPPGQGWFDTQYF

j_call: TRBJ1-4
cdr3_length: 18
d_call: TRBD1
v_call: TRBV28
cdr3_aa: CASSSTSFDDRVGEKLFF

j_call: TRBJ1-5
cdr3_length: 15
d_call: .
v_call: TRBV4-1
cdr3_aa: CASSQADPGNQPQHF

j_call: TRBJ2-4
cdr3_length: 15
d_call: .
v_call: TRBV7-9
cdr3_aa: CASETYGEGKEEQYF

j_call: TRBJ2-1
cdr3_length: 17
d_call: TRBD2
v_call: TRBV3-1
cdr3_aa: CASSQEFGSGVGAEQFF

j_call: TRBJ2-5
cdr3_length: 11
d_call: .
v_call: TRBV6-2/TRBV6-3
cdr3_aa: CASRNSETQYF

j_call: TRBJ1-1
cdr3_length: 16
d_call: TRBD1
v_call: TRBV5-1
cdr3_aa: CASSRTLGQGATEAFF

j_call: TRBJ2-2
cdr3_length: 14
d_call: .
v_call: TRBV2
cdr3_aa: CASIRTTNTGELFF

j_call: TRBJ1-3
cdr3_length: 17
d_call: TRBD1
v_call: TRBV7-8
cdr3_aa: CASSLGGGQGSGNTIYF

j_call: TRBJ1-1
cdr3_length: 17
d_call: .
v_call: TRBV5-5
cdr3_aa: CASSFYPPGSQNTEAFF

j_call: TRBJ2-3
cdr3_length: 14
d_call: .
v_call: TRBV7-9
cdr3_aa: CASSLGAVTDTQYF

j_call: TRBJ2-5
cdr3_length: 14
d_call: .
v_call: TRBV7-2
cdr3_aa: CASSSSGLRETQYF

j_call: TRBJ2-5
cdr3_length: 13
d_call: TRBD1
v_call: TRBV29-1
cdr3_aa: CSVLWTGGVEQYF

j_call: TRBJ2-5
cdr3_length: 15
d_call: TRBD1
v_call: TRBV2
cdr3_aa: CASSKGAQGQETQYF

j_call: TRBJ1-2
cdr3_length: 15
d_call: .
v_call: TRBV12-5
cdr3_aa: CASGPTSPANYGYTF

j_call: TRBJ1-5
cdr3_length: 14
d_call: .
v_call: TRBV12-3/TRBV12-4
cdr3_aa: CASRSGTSNQPQHF

j_call: TRBJ1-1
cdr3_length: 14
d_call: .
v_call: TRBV7-2
cdr3_aa: CASSLMGANTEAFF

j_call: TRBJ2-1
cdr3_length: 15
d_call: .
v_call: TRBV27
cdr3_aa: CASSLGGDLYNEQFF

j_call: TRBJ1-1
cdr3_length: 14
d_call: TRBD1
v_call: TRBV20-1
cdr3_aa: CSAWTGGLNTEAFF

j_call: .
cdr3_length: 14
d_call: .
v_call: TRBV12-3/TRBV12-4
cdr3_aa: CASTYNSLGYEQYF

j_call: TRBJ1-2
cdr3_length: 13
d_call: TRBD1
v_call: TRBV5-1
cdr3_aa: CASSITGVYGYTF

j_call: TRBJ1-1
cdr3_length: 13
d_call: TRBD1
v_call: TRBV27
cdr3_aa: CASSPRDRKEAFF

j_call: TRBJ2-7
cdr3_length: 14
d_call: .
v_call: TRBV28
cdr3_aa: CASSPLIKPREQYF

j_call: TRBJ2-1
cdr3_length: 15
d_call: .
v_call: TRBV15
cdr3_aa: CATSRGTEWYGEQFF

j_call: TRBJ2-3
cdr3_length: 13
d_call: .
v_call: TRBV30
cdr3_aa: CAWSVWDTDTQYF

j_call: TRBJ2-1
cdr3_length: 12
d_call: .
v_call: TRBV12-3/TRBV12-4
cdr3_aa: CASSYPRGTQFF

j_call: TRBJ1-1
cdr3_length: 15
d_call: .
v_call: TRBV27
cdr3_aa: CASKSGGGLNTEAFF

j_call: TRBJ2-5
cdr3_length: 15
d_call: .
v_call: TRBV15
cdr3_aa: CATSRDFNRVGEQYF

j_call: TRBJ2-7
cdr3_length: 13
d_call: .
v_call: TRBV6-5
cdr3_aa: CASVPGGGYEQYF

j_call: TRBJ1-1
cdr3_length: 17
d_call: .
v_call: TRBV6-4
cdr3_aa: CASTDGGTFQLNTEAFF

j_call: TRBJ2-7
cdr3_length: 14
d_call: .
v_call: TRBV20-1
cdr3_aa: CSARDAGRGNEQYF

j_call: TRBJ1-4
cdr3_length: 14
d_call: .
v_call: TRBV4-3
cdr3_aa: CASSYTDTNEKLFF

j_call: TRBJ2-6
cdr3_length: 18
d_call: .
v_call: TRBV3-1
cdr3_aa: CASSQDNVGEPGANVLTF

j_call: TRBJ2-3
cdr3_length: 15
d_call: .
v_call: TRBV3-1
cdr3_aa: CASSQLDPFTDTQYF

j_call: TRBJ1-6
cdr3_length: 14
d_call: .
v_call: TRBV5-1
cdr3_aa: CASRRGSDNSPLHF

j_call: TRBJ2-3
cdr3_length: 15
d_call: TRBD1
v_call: TRBV9
cdr3_aa: CASSVTGGETDTQYF

j_call: TRBJ1-2
cdr3_length: 12
d_call: .
v_call: TRBV12-3/TRBV12-4
cdr3_aa: CASSFGAYGYTF

j_call: TRBJ1-1
cdr3_length: 13
d_call: .
v_call: TRBV4-1
cdr3_aa: CASSRGASAEAFF

j_call: TRBJ2-3
cdr3_length: 14
d_call: .
v_call: TRBV6-6
cdr3_aa: CASSYDRSTDTQYF

j_call: TRBJ2-2
cdr3_length: 13
d_call: .
v_call: TRBV12-3/TRBV12-4
cdr3_aa: CASSLFDTGELFF

j_call: TRBJ1-1
cdr3_length: 16
d_call: TRBD1
v_call: TRBV5-1
cdr3_aa: CASSLRPGQGAAEAFF

j_call: TRBJ1-1
cdr3_length: 16
d_call: .
v_call: TRBV29-1
cdr3_aa: CSVDERPVFGFAEAFF